The rows below give T cell receptor beta chains drawn from one sample of a study of post-analysis software for immune sequencing data. Each CDR3 protein is one row after TCRdb ran MiXCR on the PCR reads. The sample lists some 450,000 distinct CDR3 sequences; less than 45% were seen once. Sequencing was carried out using blood. Receptor source: a girl aged 10 to 17 with multiple sclerosis. The CDR3 runs from the conserved cysteine through the conserved F or W. The D gene is left open where the match is weak. Where a row states a size, it is once, few, many or the class of an expanded clone; other rows omit it.

j_call	clone_size	d_call	v_call	cdr3_nt	cdr3_aa
TRBJ2-6	.	.	TRBV27	TGTGCCAGCAGTTTAACAGGGTTCAAGTTATCTGGGGCCAACGTCCTGACTTTC	CASSLTGFKLSGANVLTF
TRBJ2-3	few	.	TRBV12-3/TRBV12-4	TGTGCCTCAACGAGGGGCTCCTTGGGCACAGATACGCAGTATTTT	CASTRGSLGTDTQYF
TRBJ1-2	few	.	TRBV10-3	TGTGCCATCAGTACCGCTGCGCAGGGACCTGATGGCTACACCTTC	CAISTAAQGPDGYTF
TRBJ2-7	few	TRBD2	TRBV5-1	TGCGCCAGCAGCCCCGAGGGAGGGCCACCGTACGAGCAGTACTTC	CASSPEGGPPYEQYF
TRBJ2-4	.	.	TRBV12-3/TRBV12-4	TGTGCCAGCAGTCACTACAGGGACATTCAGTACTTC	CASSHYRDIQYF
TRBJ2-7	.	TRBD1	TRBV7-2	TGTGCCAGCAGGGGCGGGGACAGGGATCTCAACGAGCAGTACTTC	CASRGGDRDLNEQYF
TRBJ2-7	.	TRBD1	TRBV30	TGTGCCTGGAGTGGACAGGGGGCAGTAAAAGACGAGCAGTACTTC	CAWSGQGAVKDEQYF
TRBJ2-3	.	.	TRBV10-3	TGTGCCATCAGTGAGTCGGCGAGAAGCACAGATACGCAGTATTTT	CAISESARSTDTQYF
TRBJ2-1	.	TRBD1	TRBV7-8	TGTGCCAGCAGCCCGAGGATCTTGACAGGGATGTACAATGAGCAGTTCTTC	CASSPRILTGMYNEQFF
TRBJ2-5	few	.	TRBV29-1	TGCAGCGTGCCCAAACGGGACACCCAAGAGACCCAGTACTTC	CSVPKRDTQETQYF
TRBJ2-3	few	.	TRBV3-1	TGTGCCAGCAGGAACAAACCCACAGATACGCAGTATTTT	CASRNKPTDTQYF
TRBJ2-5	.	TRBD1	TRBV20-1	TGCAGTGCTTACAGGGGGCAAGAGACCCAGTACTTC	CSAYRGQETQYF
TRBJ2-5	few	TRBD2	TRBV4-1	TGCGCCAGCAGCCAAGGCGGGAGTCGCGAGACCCAGTACTTC	CASSQGGSRETQYF
TRBJ1-2	once	.	TRBV6-4	TGTGCCAGCACGGGTAGGGGCAGCGGCTACACCTTC	CASTGRGSGYTF
TRBJ2-1	few	.	TRBV5-1	TGCGCCAGCAGCCCCACGAACAATGAGCAGTTCTTC	CASSPTNNEQFF
TRBJ2-5	.	.	TRBV12-3/TRBV12-4	TGTGCCAGCAACAAAGGCGAGACCCAGTACTTC	CASNKGETQYF
TRBJ2-5	.	TRBD1	TRBV4-2	TGTGCCAGCAGCCATGAGCACAGGGGGTTCGAGACCCAGTACTTC	CASSHEHRGFETQYF
TRBJ2-1	few	TRBD2	TRBV6-1	TGTGCCAGCAGTATACTAGCGTCTTCCTACAATGAGCAGTTCTTC	CASSILASSYNEQFF
TRBJ2-1	few	.	TRBV11-2	TGTGCCAGCAGCTTAGATGCAGGACCCTATCGGTTCTTC	CASSLDAGPYRFF
TRBJ2-6	.	.	TRBV7-9	TGTGCCAGCAGACAGCCCCGGACTGGGGCCAACGTCCTGACTTTC	CASRQPRTGANVLTF
TRBJ2-6	.	.	TRBV4-1	TGCGCCAGCAGCCATGAGGGGGCCAACGTCCTGACTTTC	CASSHEGANVLTF
TRBJ1-5	few	.	TRBV7-9	TGTGCCAGCAGCTTAGTACTCGAGGGAAGCAATCAGCCCCAGCATTTT	CASSLVLEGSNQPQHF
TRBJ2-7	few	.	TRBV5-1	TGCGCCAGCAGCTTGTACAGCGACGAGCAGTACTTC	CASSLYSDEQYF
TRBJ1-5	.	TRBD1	TRBV12-3/TRBV12-4	TGTGCCAGCAGAAGGGACAGGGGTTGGCAGCCCCAGCATTTT	CASRRDRGWQPQHF
TRBJ2-5	many	TRBD2	TRBV29-1	TGCAGCGTTAGTCGGACTAGCGGAAAAGAGACCCAGTACTTC	CSVSRTSGKETQYF
TRBJ2-5	many	.	TRBV6-1	TGTGCCAGCAGGAAGACGGAGACCCAGTACTTC	CASRKTETQYF
TRBJ2-1	.	.	TRBV10-1	TGCGCCAGCAGCCCGGACGTCCCGAGGGACAATGAGCAGTTCTTC	CASSPDVPRDNEQFF
TRBJ1-1	.	.	TRBV28	TGTGCCAGCAGTCCCCCGGGTGGAGCTGAAGCTTTCTTT	CASSPPGGAEAFF
TRBJ2-1	.	.	TRBV27	TGTGCCAGCAATAACCAGGGAAAAGGCTACAGTGAGCAGTTCTTC	CASNNQGKGYSEQFF
TRBJ1-2	.	.	TRBV12-3/TRBV12-4	TGTGCCAGCAGCCGAACAGGTACCGAGGGTTATGGCTACACCTTC	CASSRTGTEGYGYTF
TRBJ2-1	few	TRBD2	TRBV29-1	TGCAGCGCCAACGTGGCTAAGGGACTAGCGGGATCGGGTGAGCAGTTCTTC	CSANVAKGLAGSGEQFF
TRBJ2-2	.	TRBD1	TRBV29-1	TGCAGCGCTCTAGACAGGGGCGGTCGTGGTACCGGGGAGCTGTTTTTT	CSALDRGGRGTGELFF
TRBJ1-2	.	.	TRBV25-1	TGTGCCAGCAGTGAAGTTCCCTATGGCTACACCTTC	CASSEVPYGYTF
TRBJ2-5	.	.	TRBV3-1	TGTGCCAGCAGCCTCCTGTCAGCGGAGACCCAGTACTTC	CASSLLSAETQYF
TRBJ2-5	.	.	TRBV27	TGTGCCAGCAGTTTATGGGGGAGCGGCCCCCAAGAGACCCAGTACTTC	CASSLWGSGPQETQYF
TRBJ1-2	once	.	TRBV20-1	TGCAGTCCATCTCCCGGGACCAACTATGGCTACACCTTC	CSPSPGTNYGYTF
TRBJ2-7	.	TRBD1	TRBV12-3/TRBV12-4	TGTGCCAGCAGGCCATTACCGTCAGCCGGGACAGCCGGGCACGAGCAGTACTTC	CASRPLPSAGTAGHEQYF
TRBJ2-7	many	.	TRBV7-6	TGTGCCAGCAGCTTGGGACGTCTTACTACTTTCTACGAGCAGTACTTC	CASSLGRLTTFYEQYF
TRBJ2-4	.	.	TRBV5-1	TGCGCCAGCAGCTTGGCCCCGGACATTCTAGCCAAAAACATTCAGTACTTC	CASSLAPDILAKNIQYF
TRBJ2-3	.	.	TRBV10-2	TGCGCCAGCAGCGAGGACGGACTATCTGGCCCAGATACGCAGTATTTT	CASSEDGLSGPDTQYF
TRBJ2-7	few	.	TRBV4-1	TGCGCCAGCAGCCAAGAGGCCGGATCCTACGAGCAGTACTTC	CASSQEAGSYEQYF
TRBJ2-1	.	TRBD2	TRBV7-9	TGTGCCAGCAGCCCCCGGGAGCGGGAGGGAAACAATGAGCAGTTCTTC	CASSPREREGNNEQFF
TRBJ2-1	.	.	TRBV7-3	TGTGCCAGCAGCGCCGGCAATGAGCAGTTCTTC	CASSAGNEQFF
TRBJ1-2	.	.	TRBV12-3/TRBV12-4	TGTGCCAGCAGCCAGGGACGACAAAACTATGGCTACACCTTC	CASSQGRQNYGYTF
TRBJ2-1	few	.	TRBV29-1	TGCAGCGTTGACATGGGGGCGCGCGATGAGCAGTTCTTC	CSVDMGARDEQFF
TRBJ2-7	few	.	TRBV5-1	TGCGCCAGCAGCTTGGTACAGGGCGACTACACCTACGAGCAGTACTTC	CASSLVQGDYTYEQYF
TRBJ1-4	.	.	TRBV5-1	TGCGCCAGCAGCCCGTCGGGACGGATTAATGAAAAACTGTTTTTT	CASSPSGRINEKLFF
TRBJ1-5	.	TRBD1	TRBV7-2	TGTGCCAGCAGCCCCGACAGGGGGCGTCATCAGCCCCAGCATTTT	CASSPDRGRHQPQHF
TRBJ2-3	few	.	TRBV6-5	TGTGCCAGCAGTTGGGCCGCCGCCTCTAGCACAGATACGCAGTATTTT	CASSWAAASSTDTQYF
TRBJ2-3	.	TRBD1	TRBV5-1	TGCGCCAGCAGCGGTGGGACAGGGGGTGAGGCAGATACGCAGTATTTT	CASSGGTGGEADTQYF
TRBJ2-5	few	.	TRBV24-1	TGTGCCACCAGGATTCCCACCCGCCGGGAGACCCAGTACTTC	CATRIPTRRETQYF
TRBJ2-5	.	.	TRBV7-2	TGTGCCAGCAGCCCACCTAAGGGGGAGACCCAGTACTTC	CASSPPKGETQYF
TRBJ1-2	.	.	TRBV7-2	TGTGCCAGCAGCTCGTACCCATGGGTAGACAGGGGCTACACCTTC	CASSSYPWVDRGYTF
TRBJ2-3	few	.	TRBV24-1	TGTGCCACCAGTGTTCGGACGAGGACCACAGATACGCAGTATTTT	CATSVRTRTTDTQYF
TRBJ2-3	few	TRBD2	TRBV4-1	TGCGCCAGCAGCCGACCTCCTAGCGGGAGTAGGTCAGATACGCAGTATTTT	CASSRPPSGSRSDTQYF
TRBJ2-5	.	TRBD2	TRBV6-5	TGTGCCAGCAGTTTGGGACTAGCGGGAGCCCAAGAGACCCAGTACTTC	CASSLGLAGAQETQYF
TRBJ2-7	.	TRBD2	TRBV28	TGTGCCAGCAGTTCGGAAGGTCTAGCGGAGTACTTC	CASSSEGLAEYF